This record looks at one TCR beta chain sequence and its context. The sample originates from a study of shared clonotypes between healthy human individuals. V shed 6 bases and J shed 1 base, with 7 bases lying between them. This CDR3 is built from 12 residues. Germline CDR1 reads SNHLY; CDR2 reads FYNNEI. Repertoires were generated with immunoSEQ multiplex PCR, while TCRdb's copy carries only in-frame clones and drops some. This sample yields roughly 1 million clones, of which around 75% are seen a single time; about 1.5% belongs to the top ten. The chain has TRBV2 and TRBJ2-7, with D hard to call. The sequence came from a man in his late teens or twenties in good health. Sequencing was performed on memory CD4+ T cells sorted from blood. Stated subset: CD45RA-negative fraction. The CDR3 sequence is CASSPRSYEQYF. CDR3 in DNA: TGTGCCAGCAGCCCCAGGTCCTACGAGCAGTACTTC.